This TCR beta chain was identified during a study of naive and memory T cell subsets. CD4 T cells were positively selected, then CD8 T cells from the CD4-negative fraction. The beta constant-region primer was an equimolar mix of two oligonucleotides covering TRBC1 and TRBC2. The cDNA 3' end received a ligated single-stranded oligonucleotide carrying the SP2 primer and a 12-nucleotide UMI. Ligated cDNA was amplified by four rounds of PCR with nested alpha and beta constant-region primers and SP2. TCRdb analysed the UMI-ligation and nested PCR reads with MiXCR anew, one entry per CDR3 protein. The table lists approximately 140,000 distinct CDR3 sequences, approximately 17% of them singletons. This clonotype has only a few counts. Trimming removed 5 bases at V and 0 bases at J, with 11 bases between. The CDR3 covers 15 residues. Germline values: CDR1 SNHLY, CDR2 FYNNEI.

Sequencing was performed on naive CD4+ T cells from blood. The sequence came from a human donor in good health. The J gene is TRBJ2-1, the V gene TRBV2; D possibly corresponds to TRBD1 (6 bases). The chain's CDR3 is CASSWDTRSYNEQFF. CDR3 nucleotides: TGTGCCAGCAGTTGGGACACCCGCTCCTACAATGAGCAGTTCTTC.